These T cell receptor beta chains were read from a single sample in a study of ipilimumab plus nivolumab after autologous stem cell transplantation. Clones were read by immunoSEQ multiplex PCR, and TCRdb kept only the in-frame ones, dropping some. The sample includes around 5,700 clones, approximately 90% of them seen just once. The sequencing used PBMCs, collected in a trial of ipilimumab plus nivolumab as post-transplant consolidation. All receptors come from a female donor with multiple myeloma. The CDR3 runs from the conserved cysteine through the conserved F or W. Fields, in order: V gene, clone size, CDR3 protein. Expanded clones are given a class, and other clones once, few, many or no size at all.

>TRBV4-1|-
CASSQEEGRVGGTEAFF
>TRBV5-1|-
CASSQGQLNGYTF
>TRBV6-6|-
CASRGNTEAFF
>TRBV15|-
CATSREWSKGQLINEQFF
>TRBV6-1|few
CASSEPPGGDSSSYEQYF
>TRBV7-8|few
CASVMGAEQFF
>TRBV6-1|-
CASRSSQPPYEQYF
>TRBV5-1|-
CASRPTVRGEKLFF
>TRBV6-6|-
CASSYATDRNEQYF
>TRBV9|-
CASSVAEGRETQYF
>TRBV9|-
CASSVGQKNGYTF
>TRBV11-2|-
CASSLAPWNTEAFF
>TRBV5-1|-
CASSLGTGYTEAFF
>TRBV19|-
CASIGRVFTGELFF
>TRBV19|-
CASSIDHIAPYEQYF
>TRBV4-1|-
CASSQVQGRSYEQYF
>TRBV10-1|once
CASSDRRGRTDTQYF